Below, 30 T cell receptor beta chains from the same sample are listed, as sequenced in a study of CD8 T cells in Susac syndrome. RNA totalling 0.5 to 1 ug underwent reverse transcription with random hexamers. TCRdb recomputed calls from the immunoSEQ multiplex PCR reads with MiXCR, one row per CDR3 protein. Of approximately 100,000 distinct CDR3 sequences in the sample, less than 95% were seen once. The sample was CD8+ T cells from PBMCs. The receptors stem from a human donor in good health.

This sequence joins TRBV5-4 and TRBJ2-5, with 14 nucleotides matching TRBD2. Trimming at V came to 0 bases and at J to 5 bases, leaving 0 bases not matched to a gene. The CDR3 covers 15 residues. Germline CDR1 is SGHNT and CDR2 is YYREEE (reference sequence). The CDR3 DNA reads TGTGCCAGCAGCTTGGGGACTAGCGGGGGGGAGACCCAGTACTTC. This gives the protein CASSLGTSGGETQYF.

This chain uses TRBV29-1 with TRBJ1-3; D unresolved. Trimming removed 7 bases at V and 0 bases at J, with 7 bases between. The germline V gene encodes CDR1 SQVTM and CDR2 ANQGSEA. The CDR3 runs to 12 residues. CDR3 nucleotide sequence: TGCAGCGCCCTGATCTCTGGAAACACCATATATTTT. Translation: CSALISGNTIYF. Complete variable domain (other parts from reference TRBV29-1 and TRBJ1-3): SAVISQKPSRDICQRGTSLTIQCQVDSQVTMMFWYRQQPGQSLTLIATANQGSEATYESGFVIDKFPISRPNLTFSTLTVSNMSPEDSSIYLCSALISGNTIYFGEGSWLTVV.

The rearrangement uses TRBV12-3 or TRBV12-4 and TRBJ2-1, with 12 bases aligning to TRBD2. Trimming removed 7 bases from V and 8 bases from J; junction bases left unmatched: 6. This CDR3 has 14 amino acids. The CDR3 is CASTRTSGEHEQFF. In DNA form, the CDR3 reads TGTGCCAGCACTCGGACTAGCGGGGAGCATGAGCAGTTCTTC.

The V and J genes are TRBV5-6 and TRBJ2-5; D perhaps matches TRBD1 (6 bases). The CDR3 spans 16 residues. V lost 1 base to trimming and J lost 4 bases, with 17 bases between them. CDR1 and CDR2 from the germline V gene are SGHDT and YYEEEE. The CDR3: CASSLKSSAGAETQYF. The CDR3 DNA reads TGTGCCAGCAGCTTGAAATCGTCGGCAGGGGCAGAGACCCAGTACTTC. The whole variable domain, remainder taken from reference TRBV5-6 and TRBJ2-5, is DAGVTQSPTHLIKTRGQQVTLRCSPKSGHDTVSWYQQALGQGPQFIFQYYEEEERQRGNFPDRFSGHQFPNYSSELNVNALLLGDSALYLCASSLKSSAGAETQYFGPGTRLLVL.

This clonotype was seen only a few times. V usage is TRBV5-1 and J usage is TRBJ2-7; tentatively, D is TRBD1 (5 bases). Germline V gene sequence: CDR1 SGHRS, CDR2 YFSETQ. CDR3 length: 15 amino acids. Trimming took 0 bases from V and 3 from J, leaving 13 bases between them. CDR3 protein: CASSLEAGQFYEQYF. CDR3 nucleotide sequence: TGCGCCAGCAGCTTGGAGGCAGGACAATTCTACGAGCAGTACTTC.

The rearrangement joins TRBV5-5 to TRBJ2-1, with 8 positions matching TRBD1. V was clipped by 3 bases and J by 4 bases; unmatched bases: 9. The CDR3 has 16 residues. Germline V lookup: CDR1 SGHKS, CDR2 YYEKEE (reference sequence). The CDR3 is CASSSPDRAPYNEQFF. DNA for the CDR3: TGTGCCAGCAGCTCACCGGACAGGGCGCCTTACAATGAGCAGTTCTTC. Full variable domain (missing parts from reference TRBV5-5 and TRBJ2-1): DAGVTQSPTHLIKTRGQQVTLRCSPISGHKSVSWYQQVLGQGPQFIFQYYEKEERGRGNFPDRFSARQFPNYSSELNVNALLLGDSALYLCASSSPDRAPYNEQFFGPGTRLTVL.

In this sample, this clonotype turned up a few times. The V call is TRBV18, the J call TRBJ1-1, with unresolved D. Between the trimmed V and J ends, which lost 5 bases and 1 base, there was a span of 8 bases. The CDR3 is made up of 13 amino acids. In germline, CDR1 is KGHSH, CDR2 LQKENI. CDR3 amino acids: CASSLSANTEAFF. The DNA of the CDR3 is TGTGCCAGCTCATTATCAGCGAACACTGAAGCTTTCTTT. Combining the CDR3 with reference TRBV18 and TRBJ1-1 gives the whole variable domain NAGVMQNPRHLVRRRGQEARLRCSPMKGHSHVYWYRQLPEEGLKFMVYLQKENIIDESGMPKERFSAEFPKEGPSILRIQQVVRGDSAAYFCASSLSANTEAFFGQGTRLTVV.

This sequence joins TRBV7-2 and TRBJ2-1; the D call may be TRBD1 or TRBD2 (5 bases each). The CDR3 covers 16 residues. Trimming took off 5 bases at V and 4 bases at J, with 18 bases between the two ends. In germline, CDR1 is SGHTA, CDR2 FQGNSA. CDR3: CASSLISGTAYNEQFF. CDR3 DNA sequence: TGTGCCAGCAGCCTGATATCCGGGACGGCTTACAATGAGCAGTTCTTC.

The CDR3 loop is CASSYSSFGLGHEQYF. DNA for the CDR3: TGTGCCAGCAGTTACTCGAGTTTTGGCCTCGGGCACGAGCAGTACTTC. V is TRBV6-6 and J is TRBJ2-7; no clear D gene. The germline gives CDR1 MNHNY, CDR2 SVGAGI (reference sequence). This CDR3 region has 16 residues. V lost 0 bases and J 5 bases, leaving 17 bases between the germline ends.

V and J are TRBV12-3 or TRBV12-4 and TRBJ1-5; TRBD1 might be the D (6 bases). Trimming pared 1 base from V and 5 bases from J, leaving 12 bases between. The CDR3 is 15 residues long. CDR3 loop: CASSLVDSLDQPQHF. For the CDR3, the DNA is TGTGCCAGCAGTTTAGTGGACAGCCTCGATCAGCCCCAGCATTTT.

The CDR3 sequence: CSLLLAGKSTQETQYF. In DNA, the CDR3 is TGCAGTCTATTACTAGCGGGTAAATCAACCCAAGAGACCCAGTACTTC. The rearrangement joins TRBV20-1 to TRBJ2-5; 9 bases are shared with TRBD2. The CDR3 covers 16 residues. Per the germline V gene, CDR1 is DFQATT and CDR2 is SNEGSKA (reference sequence). V trimming: 8 bases; J trimming: 1 base; junction bases outside the gene matches: 14.

The rearrangement joins TRBV19 to TRBJ1-2; 8 bases fit TRBD1. There are 14 residues in the CDR3. CDR1 is LNHDA and CDR2 is SQIVND in the germline V gene (reference sequence). V was pared by 3 bases and J by 5 bases, with 5 bases of the junction left unmatched. The CDR3 protein is CASSMGTGYYGYTF. The CDR3 DNA reads as TGTGCCAGTAGTATGGGGACAGGTTATTATGGCTACACCTTC.

As regards this clonotype: A junction boundary mismatches the germline segment, possibly from a read error. The V call is TRBV20-1, the J call TRBJ1-1; D not certain. There are 15 residues in the CDR3. Germline V gene data show CDR1 as DFQATT and CDR2 as SNEGSKA (reference sequence). In DNA, the CDR3 is TGCAGTGCTCGTCCCGTACAGCAACTGAACACTGAAGTTTTCTTT. This sequence encodes CSARPVQQLNTEVFF.

This chain joins TRBV14 and TRBJ2-3; TRBD1 or TRBD2 may be the D gene (5 bases each). The CDR3 spans 13 residues. Per the germline V gene, CDR1 is SGHDN and CDR2 is FVKESK. The V end lost 3 bases, the J end lost 7 bases, and 11 bases lay between the germline ends. The DNA for the CDR3 is TGTGCCAGCAGCCAGTCCGAGGGGTATACGCAGTATTTT. This codes for CASSQSEGYTQYF.

The rearrangement joins TRBV2 to TRBJ2-5; D unclear. V lost 4 bases and J lost 2, with 11 bases in between. The CDR3 contains 14 residues. Germline V gives CDR1 SNHLY, CDR2 FYNNEI. The CDR3 reads CASSGGGPQETQYF. As DNA, the CDR3 is TGTGCCAGCAGTGGGGGTGGACCTCAAGAGACCCAGTACTTC.

The chain uses TRBV23-1 and TRBJ1-1, with unresolved D. TRBV23-1 is designated an ORF whose function remains uncertain. V dropped 3 bases and J dropped 0 bases, with 8 bases sitting between them. This CDR3 has 14 amino acids. The CDR3 bases are TGCGCCAGCAGTCAGGGTACAGTGAACACTGAAGCTTTCTTT. Its protein is CASSQGTVNTEAFF.

This chain links TRBV3-1 with TRBJ1-5; TRBD1 matches at 9 bases. CDR1 LGHDT and CDR2 YNNKEL come from the germline V gene (reference sequence). This CDR3 has 17 residues. Losses at the gene ends were 1 base for V and 5 bases for J; bases not matched to a gene: 9. The CDR3 region is CASSQGRPQGAYQPQHF. The CDR3 DNA reads TGTGCCAGCAGCCAAGGGCGTCCACAGGGGGCTTATCAGCCCCAGCATTTT.

J is TRBJ1-3 and V is TRBV7-2; D possibly corresponds to TRBD1 (6 bases). CDR1 and CDR2 from the germline V gene are SGHTA and FQGNSA. Trimming pared 1 base from V and 10 bases from J, leaving 17 bases between. The length of the CDR3 is 15 residues. CDR3 sequence: CASSLGQGPQLTIYF. The DNA of the CDR3 is TGTGCCAGCAGCTTAGGCCAGGGGCCCCAGCTTACCATATATTTT.

The chain links TRBV25-1 to TRBJ2-3; unclear D gene. There are 14 residues in the CDR3. Germline CDR1 reads MGHDK; CDR2 reads SYGVNS. With 3 bases removed from V and 1 base from J, the gap between germline ends came to 8 bases. The CDR3 coding sequence is TGTGCCAGCAGTGAGAATCGTGGCACAGATACGCAGTATTTT. This translates into CASSENRGTDTQYF.

CDR3 amino acids: CASTTGQGYEQYF. CDR3 in DNA: TGTGCCAGCACCACGGGACAGGGGTACGAGCAGTACTTC. The chain carries TRBV28 and TRBJ2-7; 10 nucleotides agree with TRBD1. The CDR3 has 13 residues. V lost 7 bases and J lost 4; bases outside the gene matches: 4. Germline CDR1 MDHEN, CDR2 SYDVKM.

V usage is TRBV7-9 and J usage is TRBJ1-1, with a weak D call TRBD1 (6 bases). Germline loops: CDR1 SEHNR, CDR2 FQNEAQ (reference sequence). The CDR3 spans 17 residues. V was trimmed by 3 bases and J by 3 bases, leaving 20 bases between them. The CDR3 nucleotides read TGTGCCAGCAGCTTGTCGGGCAGGGGTGACCTGTACACTGAAGCTTTCTTT. Protein product: CASSLSGRGDLYTEAFF.

The chain uses TRBV29-1 and TRBJ1-1, with D perhaps TRBD1 (5 bases). The CDR3 runs to 14 residues. V was pared by 5 bases and J by 0 bases, with 13 bases between. The germline gives CDR1 SQVTM, CDR2 ANQGSEA. The CDR3 bases are TGCAGCGTTCCTGTGAAGGGGATGAACACTGAAGCTTTCTTT. Protein: CSVPVKGMNTEAFF.

The V gene is TRBV7-8, the J gene TRBJ1-5; no clear D gene. The length of the CDR3 is 16 residues. V dropped 4 bases and J dropped 4 bases, with 17 bases sitting between them. The germline CDR1 and CDR2 sequences are SGHVS and FQNEAQ. CDR3 residues: CASSYRRTARNQPQHF. In DNA form, the CDR3 reads TGTGCCAGCAGCTATAGAAGGACGGCGCGGAATCAGCCCCAGCATTTT.

This rearrangement joins TRBV20-1 to TRBJ1-5, with D maybe TRBD1 (5 bases). The CDR3 totals 15 residues. Trimming removed 6 bases from V and 2 bases from J, with 17 bases in between. Germline V gene data show CDR1 as DFQATT and CDR2 as SNEGSKA (reference sequence). The CDR3 sequence is CSAPIGGEGNQPQHF. Here the CDR3 DNA reads TGCAGTGCCCCTATTGGGGGGGAGGGCAATCAGCCCCAGCATTTT.

V and J are TRBV30 and TRBJ1-2, with D hard to call. The CDR3 contains 12 residues. Per the germline V gene, CDR1 is GTSNPN and CDR2 is SVGIG (reference sequence). Trimming left V 2 bases short and J 7 bases short, with 11 bases between. In DNA, the CDR3 is TGTGCCTGGAGTCGGGGATTTCGTGGCTACACCTTC. Protein sequence: CAWSRGFRGYTF.

This clonotype appeared once. This chain connects TRBV27 to TRBJ1-2; 8 nucleotides match TRBD1. Trimming took 5 bases from V and 5 from J; bases not matched to a gene: 7. Germline CDR1 reads MNHEY; CDR2 reads SMNVEV (reference sequence). This CDR3 comprises 14 residues. CDR3 loop: CASSPQGAQYGYTF. In nucleotides, the CDR3 is TGTGCCAGCAGTCCCCAGGGGGCTCAGTATGGCTACACCTTC.

This sequence joins TRBV2 and TRBJ2-1, with TRBD1 matching over 8 bases. With V trimmed by 7 bases and J by 8 bases, 13 bases remained unmatched. Germline CDR1 and CDR2: SNHLY and FYNNEI. The CDR3 contains 15 residues. CDR3 DNA: TGTGCCAGCACCCGGACAGGGTCTCGTGGCGATGAGCAGTTCTTC. The encoded protein is CASTRTGSRGDEQFF.

The chain uses TRBV2 and TRBJ2-1; TRBD2 is a possible D gene (7 bases). V lost 6 bases and J 8 bases, leaving 14 bases between the germline ends. This CDR3 region has 13 residues. CDR1 is SNHLY, CDR2 FYNNEI, per germline. The CDR3 here is CASSASGGDEQFF. CDR3 bases: TGTGCCAGCAGCGCCTCGGGGGGCGATGAGCAGTTCTTC. The full variable domain, completed using reference TRBV2 and TRBJ2-1, is EPEVTQTPSHQVTQMGQEVILRCVPISNHLYFYWYRQILGQKVEFLVSFYNNEISEKSEIFDDQFSVERPDGSNFTLKIRSTKLEDSAMYFCASSASGGDEQFFGPGTRLTVL.

The genes are TRBV6-5 and TRBJ2-3, with D tentatively TRBD1 or TRBD2 (5 bases each). The V gene's germline CDR1 is MNHEY and CDR2 SVGAGI. Trimming took off 6 bases at V and 0 bases at J, with 10 bases between the two ends. CDR3 length equals 14 residues. This CDR3 reads CASRPGGSTDTQYF. The CDR3 nucleotides read TGTGCCAGCAGACCTGGGGGTAGCACAGATACGCAGTATTTT.

V and J are TRBV7-6 and TRBJ2-1; 8 nucleotides line up with TRBD2. The CDR3 runs to 15 residues. Germline loops: CDR1 SGHVS, CDR2 FNYEAQ. J gave up 4 bases and V 6 bases, and 8 bases lay outside the gene matches. Written as DNA, the CDR3 is TGTGCCAGCAGTAAAGAGCGGGGGCTGTACAATGAGCAGTTCTTC. Translating gives CASSKERGLYNEQFF.